This TCR beta chain came from a study of blood T cell repertoires in COVID-19. Study-wide context: Whether acute or convalescent, the COVID-19 samples came from the United States, Italy and Spain. Nucleic acid was either cDNA or gDNA, and it came from T cells, B-cell-depleted T cells, or PBMCs.

V was clipped by 3 bases and J by 4 bases; unmatched bases: 10. The CDR3 is 16 residues long. Looked up from germline, CDR1 is SEHNR and CDR2 is FQNEAQ (reference sequence). Original analysis: Reference gene primer amplification gave estimated nucleated cell counts. Only in-frame clones appear in the TCRdb table, and some are missing; sequencing was by immunoSEQ multiplex PCR. V and J calls and clone size are as listed in that table; D and trimming were resolved from the DNA. The profile shows 100,000 to 120,000 clones, approximately 90% of them singletons. Material for sequencing was peripheral blood. The chain recombines TRBV7-9 with TRBJ2-5; TRBD2 matches at 8 bases. The source of this sequence is a woman in her forties or fifties with acute or convalescent COVID-19. Here the CDR3 DNA reads TGTGCCAGCAGCTTTATTGGGACAAGCGGGAGAGAGACCCAGTACTTC. Its protein is CASSFIGTSGRETQYF.